This TCR beta chain was captured by sequencing in a study of blood T cells in healthy people across ages. Turning to the study itself: Template switching picked up about one barcoded beta molecule for each two T cells.

Drawing of peripheral blood yielded ten milliliters from each donor. Each sample had at least 6 million PBMCs isolated. Next came a second PCR, run for about 6 to 11 cycles, which used a sample-barcoded 5' primer along with a J-beta primer mix. Each cDNA molecule received a tag from a template-switch adaptor that had 12 random nucleotides. TCRdb processed the 5' RACE reads anew with MiXCR; each CDR3 protein has one entry. The table has roughly 1.6 million distinct CDR3 sequences, approximately 32% seen once. V lost 1 base and J lost 5; bases outside the gene matches: 11. This CDR3 has 18 residues. Germline V gene sequence: CDR1 SGHTA, CDR2 FQGNSA.

The V call is TRBV7-2, the J call TRBJ1-4; the match to TRBD1 covers 9 bases. Sequencing input: blood. The sequence was collected from a woman aged 25 to 45 in good health. The CDR3 region is CASSLVLYWGQGNEKLFF. The CDR3 DNA reads as TGTGCCAGCAGCTTAGTTCTTTACTGGGGACAGGGAAATGAAAAACTGTTTTTT.